The entry that follows covers one T cell receptor beta chain sequence. Its antigen remains unidentified. The input lacks base qualities; no much larger clone sits a single base away. From a lookup of the germline V gene (reference sequence), CDR1 and CDR2 are MNHEY and SMNVEV. Clipping removes 6 bases from V and 11 bases from J, with 10 as the unmatched junction base count. Reading from cysteine to phenylalanine, the CDR3 counts 13 amino acids. The sequence is cut down to CDR3 DNA, 39 bases in frame from base 1. Using the deep immunoSEQ assay, TCR CDR3 regions were amplified from genomic DNA by multiplex PCR. Extracted genomic DNA from each cell subset was distributed evenly across all wells of several immunoSEQ 96-well plates, and each plate was treated as a replicate. For sorted subsets, around 200 ng genomic DNA, equal to 30,000 to 35,000 T cell genomes, was loaded into each replicate PCR. Purified libraries were measured with a Qubit 3.0 fluorometer, size-checked on a Bioanalyzer 2100, and measured again with the KAPA Library Quantification kit. Every immunoSEQ 96-well plate was sequenced on a separate single-read 150-cycle Illumina NextSeq 550 flow cell. As for the authors' bioinformatics: Because only junctional sequences without quality scores were contained in the immunoSEQ output, filtering matching that applied to full-length reads could not be performed. Sequences were annotated with PyIR, a Python wrapper for IgBLAST v1.9, and V/J genes and CDR3 were assigned using IMGT germline references. Reads were filtered out if the reads had weak V/J assignments (E-value above 1e-6), no CDR3, stop codons, out-of-frame junctions, or ambiguous translated residues. V3J clonotypes were defined by identical inferred V gene, J gene, and CDR3 amino acid sequence. The percentage overlap between two repertoires was calculated by dividing the number of shared unique clonotypes by the size of the smaller repertoire. Repertoire richness was assessed with RTK rarefaction, the Chao1 estimator, and Recon v2.1 estimates of unobserved clonotypes. For all TCRbeta clonotypes obtained by the gDNA method from four donors, generation probabilities were computed with OLGA. The immuneACCESS repertoire file appears here via TCRdb, limited to in-frame rearrangements. These files lack a portion of the clones; in checked studies, under half of the deficit traces to unresolved V genes, and the cause of the others is not known. That table furnishes V, J and clone size, whereas the DNA furnished D and trimming. In this sample the table shows roughly 850,000 clones, approximately 97% of which occur a single time. Of the sample, less than 0.25% is held by the ten largest clones.

The data originate from a study of shared clonotypes between healthy human individuals (dated by TCRdb to 2020 to 2022). About the investigation overall: Two women and a few men aged 18 to 49 years were included in the cohort. Per donor, three plates each were used for CD4 naive and CD4 memory, two for CD8 naive, and one for CD8 memory. Blood TCR repertoires of roughly five healthy adults were deeply sequenced to estimate repertoire size and the extent of clonotype sharing between individuals. To increase sequencing depth and limit assay-specific biases, different laboratories used diverse techniques to prepare libraries and sequence TCR repertoires. Between about 0.85 and 9.5 billion PBMCs per donor were obtained by leukapheresis. General conclusions and limits of the study: Compared with non-shared clonotypes, clonotypes shared by all four sorted-subset donors had higher generation probabilities. Sampling was limited to blood, and TCR repertoires in tissue likely differ from TCR repertoires in blood. Pairwise subsampling indicated that sequencing depth was expected to affect the degree of clonotype sharing among donors. Because the study included a small number of donors, the genetic and exposure-history diversity represented was limited. Incomplete sequencing was indicated by rarefaction of sorted-subset datasets, despite the large sequencing depth. Estimated clonotype richness was generally larger for naive than for memory subsets. When a few donors were compared, the shared fraction of clonotypes was around 5% for naive CD4, 3% to 4% for naive CD8, more than 2% for memory CD4, and less than 0.5% for memory CD8.

CD8 naive samples were CD45RO-negative cells positively selected for CCR7, giving a CD45RA+CCR7+ population that excluded TemRA cells. The donors were healthy, HIV-negative adults with no recently reported acute infections or vaccinations. All donors were Caucasian adults living in Nashville, Tennessee, USA. Blood was obtained by leukapheresis, after which PBMCs were separated by Ficoll-Histopaque density gradient centrifugation and cryopreserved in liquid nitrogen vapor phase. Purity and quantity of every magnetically sorted T cell population were checked by analytical flow cytometry. From each sorted fraction, genomic DNA was isolated and quantified by UV absorbance on a Nanodrop 2000c.

The sequenced sample consisted of naive CD8+ T cells sorted from blood. The meaning of the sample's cell subset or site label: CD45RA+CCR7+. This clonotype was obtained from a man aged 25-45 years in good health. The sequence joins TRBV27 to TRBJ2-3, and TRBD2 matches 8 of the central bases. CDR3 reads: CASSYPSGRGQYF. The DNA is TGTGCCAGCAGCTACCCCAGCGGGAGAGGGCAGTATTTT.